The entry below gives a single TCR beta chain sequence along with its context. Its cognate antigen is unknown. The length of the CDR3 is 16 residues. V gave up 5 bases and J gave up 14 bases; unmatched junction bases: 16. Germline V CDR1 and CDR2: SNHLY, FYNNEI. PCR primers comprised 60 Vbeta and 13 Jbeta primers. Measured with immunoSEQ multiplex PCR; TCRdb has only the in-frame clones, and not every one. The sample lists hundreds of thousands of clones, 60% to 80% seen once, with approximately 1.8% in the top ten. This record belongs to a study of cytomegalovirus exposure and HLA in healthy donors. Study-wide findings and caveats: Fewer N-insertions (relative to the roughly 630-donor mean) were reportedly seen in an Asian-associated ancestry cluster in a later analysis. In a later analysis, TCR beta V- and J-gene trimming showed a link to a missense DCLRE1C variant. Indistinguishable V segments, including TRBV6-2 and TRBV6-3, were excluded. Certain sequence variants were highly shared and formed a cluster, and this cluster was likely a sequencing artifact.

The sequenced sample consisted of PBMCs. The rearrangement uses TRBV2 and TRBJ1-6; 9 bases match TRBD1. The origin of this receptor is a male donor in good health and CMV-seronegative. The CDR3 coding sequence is TGTGCCAGCAGTTACCGGGACAGGGTGTTAGCATCGGCCCTCCACTTT. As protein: CASSYRDRVLASALHF.